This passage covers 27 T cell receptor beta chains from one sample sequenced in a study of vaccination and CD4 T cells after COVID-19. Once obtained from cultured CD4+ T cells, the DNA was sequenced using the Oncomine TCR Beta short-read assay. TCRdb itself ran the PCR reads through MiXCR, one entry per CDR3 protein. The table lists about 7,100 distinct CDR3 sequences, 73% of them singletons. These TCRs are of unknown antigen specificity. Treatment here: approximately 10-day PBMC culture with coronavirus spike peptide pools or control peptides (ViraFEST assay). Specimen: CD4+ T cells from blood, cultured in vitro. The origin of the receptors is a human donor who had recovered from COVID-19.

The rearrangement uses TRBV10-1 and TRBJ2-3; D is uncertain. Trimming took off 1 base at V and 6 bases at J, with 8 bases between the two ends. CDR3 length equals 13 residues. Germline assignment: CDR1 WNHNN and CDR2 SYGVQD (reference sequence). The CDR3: CASSEWLGDTQYF. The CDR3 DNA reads TGCGCCAGCAGTGAGTGGTTAGGGGATACGCAGTATTTT.

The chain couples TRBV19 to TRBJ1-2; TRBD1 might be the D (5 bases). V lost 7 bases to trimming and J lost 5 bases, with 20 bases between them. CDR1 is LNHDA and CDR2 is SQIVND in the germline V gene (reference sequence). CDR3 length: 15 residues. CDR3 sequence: CASKLSGTVMYGYTF. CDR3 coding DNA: TGTGCCAGTAAACTCTCCGGGACGGTGATGTATGGCTACACCTTC.

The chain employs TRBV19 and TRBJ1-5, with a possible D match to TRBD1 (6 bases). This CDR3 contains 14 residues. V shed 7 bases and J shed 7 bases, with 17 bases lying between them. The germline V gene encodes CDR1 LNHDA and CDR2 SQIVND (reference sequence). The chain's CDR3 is CASTGDRLGQPQHF. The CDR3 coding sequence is TGTGCCAGTACCGGTGACAGGTTGGGGCAGCCCCAGCATTTT.

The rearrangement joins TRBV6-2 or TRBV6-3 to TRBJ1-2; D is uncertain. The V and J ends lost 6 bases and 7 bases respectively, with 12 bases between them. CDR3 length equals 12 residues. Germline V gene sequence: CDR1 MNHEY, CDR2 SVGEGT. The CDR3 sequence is CASRRTESGYTF. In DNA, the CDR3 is TGTGCCAGCAGGCGGACGGAAAGTGGCTACACCTTC.

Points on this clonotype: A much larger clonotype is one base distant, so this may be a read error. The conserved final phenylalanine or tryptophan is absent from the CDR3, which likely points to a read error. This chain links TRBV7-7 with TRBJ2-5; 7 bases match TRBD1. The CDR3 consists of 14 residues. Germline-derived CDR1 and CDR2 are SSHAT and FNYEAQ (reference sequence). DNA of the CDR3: TGTGCTAGCAGTCGACAGGGTCGTTTGGAGACCCAGTACTAC. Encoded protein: CASSRQGRLETQYY.

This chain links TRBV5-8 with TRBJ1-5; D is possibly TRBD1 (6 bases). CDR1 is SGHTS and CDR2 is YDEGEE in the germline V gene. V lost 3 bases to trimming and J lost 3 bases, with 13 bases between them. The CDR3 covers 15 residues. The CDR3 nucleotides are TGTGCCAGCAGCTATGGGACAATGCCCAATCAGCCCCAGCATTTT. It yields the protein CASSYGTMPNQPQHF.

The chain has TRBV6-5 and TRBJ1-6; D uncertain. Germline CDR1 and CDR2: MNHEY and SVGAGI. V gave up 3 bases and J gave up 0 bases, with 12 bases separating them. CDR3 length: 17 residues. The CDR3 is CASSYVAGSSYNSPLHF. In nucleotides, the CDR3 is TGTGCCAGCAGTTATGTGGCGGGAAGCTCCTATAATTCACCCCTCCACTTT.

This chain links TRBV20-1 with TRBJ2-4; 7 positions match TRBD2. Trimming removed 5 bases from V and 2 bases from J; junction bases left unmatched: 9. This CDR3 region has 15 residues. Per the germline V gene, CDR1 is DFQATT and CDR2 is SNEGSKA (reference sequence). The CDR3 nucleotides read TGCAGTGCTGGGAGGGGCGGCGGGACCAAAAACATTCAGTACTTC. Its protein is CSAGRGGGTKNIQYF.

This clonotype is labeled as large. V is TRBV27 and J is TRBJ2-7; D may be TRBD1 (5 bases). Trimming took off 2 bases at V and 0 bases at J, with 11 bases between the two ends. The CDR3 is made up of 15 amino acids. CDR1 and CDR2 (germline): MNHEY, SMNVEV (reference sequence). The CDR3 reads CASSLRGQSSYEQYF. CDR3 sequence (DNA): TGTGCCAGCAGTTTAAGGGGCCAGAGCTCCTACGAGCAGTACTTC.

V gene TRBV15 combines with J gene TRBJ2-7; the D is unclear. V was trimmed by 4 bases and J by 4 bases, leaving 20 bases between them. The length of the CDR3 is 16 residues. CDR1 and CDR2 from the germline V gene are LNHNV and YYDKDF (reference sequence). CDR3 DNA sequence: TGTGCCACCAGCATGGGTCCAGACAAGAAGAGTTACGAGCAGTACTTC. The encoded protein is CATSMGPDKKSYEQYF.

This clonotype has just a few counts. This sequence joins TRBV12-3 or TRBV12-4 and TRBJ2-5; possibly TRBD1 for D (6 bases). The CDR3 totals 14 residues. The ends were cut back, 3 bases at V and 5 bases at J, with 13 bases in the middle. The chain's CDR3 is CASSFRAGDETQYF. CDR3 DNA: TGTGCCAGCAGTTTCCGGGCAGGGGATGAGACCCAGTACTTC.

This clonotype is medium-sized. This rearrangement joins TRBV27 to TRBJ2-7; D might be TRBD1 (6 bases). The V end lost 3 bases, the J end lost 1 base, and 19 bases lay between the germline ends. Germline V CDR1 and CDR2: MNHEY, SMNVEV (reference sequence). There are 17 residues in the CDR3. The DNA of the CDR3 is TGTGCCAGCAGTTTGTGGTCCCCGATGCAGGGGTCCTACGAGCAGTACTTC. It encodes CASSLWSPMQGSYEQYF.

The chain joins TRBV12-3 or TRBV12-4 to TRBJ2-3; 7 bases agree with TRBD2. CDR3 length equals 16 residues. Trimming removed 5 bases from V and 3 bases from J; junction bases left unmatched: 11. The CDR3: CASSLNPGTTTDTQYF. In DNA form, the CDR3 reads TGTGCCAGCAGTCTAAACCCCGGGACTACAACAGATACGCAGTATTTT.

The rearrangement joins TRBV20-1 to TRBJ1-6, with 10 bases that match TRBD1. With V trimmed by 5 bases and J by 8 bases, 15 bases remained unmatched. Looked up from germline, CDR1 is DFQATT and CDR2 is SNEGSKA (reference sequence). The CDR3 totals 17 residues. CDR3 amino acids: CSAGLPDRGAWDSPLHF. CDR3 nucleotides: TGCAGTGCTGGTCTCCCGGACAGGGGGGCCTGGGATTCACCCCTCCACTTT.

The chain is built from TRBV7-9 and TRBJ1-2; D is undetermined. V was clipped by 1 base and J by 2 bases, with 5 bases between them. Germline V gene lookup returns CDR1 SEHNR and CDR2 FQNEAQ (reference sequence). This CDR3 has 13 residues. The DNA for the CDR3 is TGTGCCAGCAGCTTAGGAGGGAACTATGGCTACACCTTC. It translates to CASSLGGNYGYTF.

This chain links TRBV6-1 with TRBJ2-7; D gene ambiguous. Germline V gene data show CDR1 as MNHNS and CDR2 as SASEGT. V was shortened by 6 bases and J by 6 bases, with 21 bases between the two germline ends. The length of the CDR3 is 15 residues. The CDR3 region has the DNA TGTGCCAGCAGGGTCAGCAGCGCGGATTTGGGCGAGCAGTACTTC. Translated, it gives CASRVSSADLGEQYF.

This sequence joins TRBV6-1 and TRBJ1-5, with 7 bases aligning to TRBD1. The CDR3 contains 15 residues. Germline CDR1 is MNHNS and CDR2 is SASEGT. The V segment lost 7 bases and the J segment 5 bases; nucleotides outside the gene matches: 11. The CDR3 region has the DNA TGTGCCAGCAAAGCCGACCGGGACAGATATCAGCCCCAGCATTTT. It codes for CASKADRDRYQPQHF.

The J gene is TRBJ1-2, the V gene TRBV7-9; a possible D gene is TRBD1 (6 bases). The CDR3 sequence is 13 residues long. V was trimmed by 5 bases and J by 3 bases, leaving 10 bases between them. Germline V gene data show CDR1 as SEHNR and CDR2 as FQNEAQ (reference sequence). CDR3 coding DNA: TGTGCCAGCAGCACACAGGGATACTATGGCTACACCTTC. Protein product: CASSTQGYYGYTF.

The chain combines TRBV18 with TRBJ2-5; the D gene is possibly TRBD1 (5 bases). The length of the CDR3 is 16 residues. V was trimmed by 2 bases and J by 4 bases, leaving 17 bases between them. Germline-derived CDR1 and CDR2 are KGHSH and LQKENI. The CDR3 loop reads CASSPTLAGRTETQYF. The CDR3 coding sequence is TGTGCCAGCTCACCAACCTTGGCAGGGCGGACAGAGACCCAGTACTTC. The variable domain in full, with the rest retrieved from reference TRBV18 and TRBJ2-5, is NAGVMQNPRHLVRRRGQEARLRCSPMKGHSHVYWYRQLPEEGLKFMVYLQKENIIDESGMPKERFSAEFPKEGPSILRIQQVVRGDSAAYFCASSPTLAGRTETQYFGPGTRLLVL.

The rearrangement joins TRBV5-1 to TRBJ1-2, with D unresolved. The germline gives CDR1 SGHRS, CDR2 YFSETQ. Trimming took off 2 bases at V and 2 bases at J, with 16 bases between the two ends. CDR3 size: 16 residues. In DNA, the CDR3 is TGCGCCAGCAGCTTAGGTCGGGCAGGAGTCAACTATGGCTACACCTTC. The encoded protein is CASSLGRAGVNYGYTF.

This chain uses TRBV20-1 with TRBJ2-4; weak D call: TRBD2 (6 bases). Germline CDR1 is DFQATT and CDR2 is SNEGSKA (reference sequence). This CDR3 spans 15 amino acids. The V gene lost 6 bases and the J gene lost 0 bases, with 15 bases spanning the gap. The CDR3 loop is CSAPGGLIAKNIQYF. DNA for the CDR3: TGCAGTGCCCCCGGAGGACTAATAGCCAAAAACATTCAGTACTTC.

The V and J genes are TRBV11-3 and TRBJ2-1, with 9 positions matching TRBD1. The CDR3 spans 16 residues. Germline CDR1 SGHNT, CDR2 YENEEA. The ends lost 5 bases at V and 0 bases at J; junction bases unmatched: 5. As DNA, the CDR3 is TGTGCCAGCAGCGCACAGGGGGCAGGCTCCTACAATGAGCAGTTCTTC. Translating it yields CASSAQGAGSYNEQFF.

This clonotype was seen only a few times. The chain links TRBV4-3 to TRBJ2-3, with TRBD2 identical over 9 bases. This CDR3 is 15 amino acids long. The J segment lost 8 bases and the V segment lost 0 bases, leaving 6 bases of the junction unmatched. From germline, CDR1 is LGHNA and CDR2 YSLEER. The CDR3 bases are TGCGCCAGCAGCCAAGACCGCCTAGCGGGAAGTACGCAGTATTTT. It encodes CASSQDRLAGSTQYF.

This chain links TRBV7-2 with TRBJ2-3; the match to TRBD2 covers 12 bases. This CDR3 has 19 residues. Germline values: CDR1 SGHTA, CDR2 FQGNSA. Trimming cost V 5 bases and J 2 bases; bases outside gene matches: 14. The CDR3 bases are TGTGCCAGCAGCCGACTAGCGGGAGAGACCCCTAAACTCACAGATACGCAGTATTTT. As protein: CASSRLAGETPKLTDTQYF.

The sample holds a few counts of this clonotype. For the CDR3, the DNA is TGTGCCAGTAGTCGCCCCGGGACTAGTTTCAACGAGCAGTACTTC. It translates to CASSRPGTSFNEQYF. The chain uses TRBV19 and TRBJ2-7, with 8 bases that match TRBD2. This CDR3 region has 15 residues. Germline V gene lookup returns CDR1 LNHDA and CDR2 SQIVND (reference sequence). V gave up 5 bases and J gave up 5 bases; unmatched junction bases: 11.

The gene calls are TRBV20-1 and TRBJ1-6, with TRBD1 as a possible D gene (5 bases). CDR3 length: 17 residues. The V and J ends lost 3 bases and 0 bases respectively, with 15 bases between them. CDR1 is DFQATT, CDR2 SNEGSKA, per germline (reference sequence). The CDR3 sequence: CSARGVEDSSYNSPLHF. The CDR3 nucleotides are TGCAGTGCTAGGGGGGTGGAAGATTCCTCCTATAATTCACCCCTCCACTTT.

In DNA form, the CDR3 reads TGTGCCAGCAGCCCCGATGGTCGGGGCGGGATCGATGAGCAGTTCTTC. It specifies CASSPDGRGGIDEQFF. The rearrangement uses TRBV11-3 and TRBJ2-1; tentatively, D is TRBD2 (6 bases). Trimming pared 5 bases from V and 8 bases from J, leaving 22 bases between. This CDR3 has 16 amino acids. Germline CDR1 SGHNT, CDR2 YENEEA.